This T cell receptor (beta chain) was observed in a study of siplizumab effects on memory and regulatory T cells. This CDR3 is built from 18 residues. Overall study findings and caveats: Of the proliferating CD4+ or CD8+ clones, roughly 75-97% lacked a naive or memory phenotype that could be assigned. Naive T cell populations appeared to exhibit greater diversity than memory cells and appeared to be major alloresponse contributors. Most alloreactive clones went unmapped to unstimulated subsets; only a minor fraction mapped.

TCR templates numbering around 110,000 were assayed per sample. Profiled with immunoSEQ multiplex PCR; TCRdb holds only in-frame clones, not every one. The sample records 70,000 or so clones, roughly nine tenths being singletons. This clone was recorded once. Its matching antigen is unknown. The source material was CD8+ T cells sorted from blood. The origin of this receptor is a human donor in good health. The chain employs TRBV21-1 and TRBJ2-5; the table's D call of TRBD1 was not tested on the DNA. TRBV21-1 is listed as a pseudogene. The CDR3 DNA is TGTGCCAGCAGCAAAGAGGGAAGGGACAGCAAGCTCCAAGAGACCCAGTACTTC. It specifies CASSKEGRDSKLQETQYF.